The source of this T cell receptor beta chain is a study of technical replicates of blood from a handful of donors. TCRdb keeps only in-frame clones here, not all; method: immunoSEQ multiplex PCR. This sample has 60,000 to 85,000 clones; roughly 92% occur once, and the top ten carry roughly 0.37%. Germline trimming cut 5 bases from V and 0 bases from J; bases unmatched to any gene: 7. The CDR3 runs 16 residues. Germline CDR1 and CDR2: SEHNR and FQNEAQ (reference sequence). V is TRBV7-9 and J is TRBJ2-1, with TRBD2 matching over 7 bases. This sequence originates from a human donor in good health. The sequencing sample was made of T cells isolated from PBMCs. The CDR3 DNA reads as TGTGCCAGCAGCGCTCCGGGCGGGAGCTCCTACAATGAGCAGTTCTTC. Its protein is CASSAPGGSSYNEQFF.